These T cell receptor beta chains were read from a single sample in a study of cytotoxic CD8 clonotypes in ibrutinib-treated CLL. Some clones are missing from TCRdb's copy, which holds only in-frame ones; the method was immunoSEQ multiplex PCR. The sample yields around 300,000 clones, around four fifths seen once. The source was PBMCs, collected before ibrutinib treatment. These receptors originate from a human donor with chronic lymphocytic leukemia. The CDR3 runs from the conserved cysteine through the conserved F or W. The order of the fields is J gene, V gene, clone size, D gene, CDR3 protein, CDR3 DNA. The D gene is left open where the match is weak. Only some rows state a clone size, as once, few, many or a class for expanded clones.

j_call: TRBJ2-7; v_call: TRBV4-1; clone_size: .; d_call: TRBD2; cdr3_aa: CASSQVLASEQYF; cdr3_nt: TGCGCCAGCAGCCAGGTACTAGCGAGCGAGCAGTACTTC
j_call: TRBJ1-2; v_call: TRBV11-2; clone_size: .; d_call: .; cdr3_aa: CASSLDRSDYGYTF; cdr3_nt: TGTGCCAGCAGCTTAGACAGGTCCGACTATGGCTACACCTTC
j_call: TRBJ2-2; v_call: TRBV7-2; clone_size: few; d_call: .; cdr3_aa: CASRKAGVANTGELFF; cdr3_nt: TGTGCCAGCAGAAAGGCAGGGGTTGCGAACACCGGGGAGCTGTTTTTT
j_call: TRBJ1-2; v_call: TRBV10-3; clone_size: .; d_call: TRBD1; cdr3_aa: CAISGDRGDGYTF; cdr3_nt: TGTGCCATCAGTGGTGACAGGGGAGATGGCTACACCTTC
j_call: TRBJ2-3; v_call: TRBV7-6; clone_size: .; d_call: TRBD2; cdr3_aa: CASSLPIFGGELTDTQYF; cdr3_nt: TGTGCCAGCAGCTTACCCATTTTCGGGGGGGAGCTCACAGATACGCAGTATTTT
j_call: TRBJ2-2; v_call: TRBV15; clone_size: .; d_call: .; cdr3_aa: CATSRDGSWELFF; cdr3_nt: TGTGCCACCAGCAGAGATGGAAGCTGGGAGCTGTTTTTT
j_call: TRBJ1-1; v_call: TRBV30; clone_size: .; d_call: .; cdr3_aa: CAWSADSLGEAFF; cdr3_nt: TGTGCCTGGAGTGCTGACAGTTTGGGGGAAGCTTTCTTT
j_call: TRBJ2-7; v_call: TRBV7-2; clone_size: .; d_call: .; cdr3_aa: CASSLRRTSGARIYEQYF; cdr3_nt: TGTGCCAGCAGCCTCAGACGTACGTCGGGGGCGAGGATCTACGAGCAGTACTTC
j_call: TRBJ1-1; v_call: TRBV5-1; clone_size: few; d_call: .; cdr3_aa: CASHQQEWGWNTEAFF; cdr3_nt: TGCGCCAGCCACCAACAGGAGTGGGGCTGGAACACTGAAGCTTTCTTT
j_call: TRBJ1-1; v_call: TRBV9; clone_size: .; d_call: .; cdr3_aa: CASSSSMNTEAFF; cdr3_nt: TGTGCCAGCAGCTCAAGCATGAACACTGAAGCTTTCTTT
j_call: TRBJ2-1; v_call: TRBV7-2; clone_size: .; d_call: .; cdr3_aa: CASSFATSTNEQFF; cdr3_nt: TGTGCCAGCAGCTTCGCGACTAGTACCAATGAGCAGTTCTTC
j_call: TRBJ2-5; v_call: TRBV5-4; clone_size: .; d_call: .; cdr3_aa: CASSLEAQETQYF; cdr3_nt: TGTGCCAGCAGCTTGGAAGCGCAAGAGACCCAGTACTTC
j_call: TRBJ1-1; v_call: TRBV30; clone_size: .; d_call: TRBD1; cdr3_aa: CAWSVLQGASEAFF; cdr3_nt: TGTGCCTGGAGTGTGCTACAGGGGGCGAGTGAAGCTTTCTTT
j_call: TRBJ2-4; v_call: TRBV4-3; clone_size: .; d_call: TRBD2; cdr3_aa: CASSHHVVRLAAAKNIQYF; cdr3_nt: TGCGCCAGCAGCCACCATGTAGTTCGACTAGCCGCAGCCAAAAACATTCAGTACTTC
j_call: TRBJ2-7; v_call: TRBV7-8; clone_size: .; d_call: TRBD2; cdr3_aa: CASSFFSGINYEQYF; cdr3_nt: TGTGCCAGCAGCTTTTTTAGCGGGATAAACTACGAGCAGTACTTC
j_call: TRBJ2-7; v_call: TRBV5-1; clone_size: .; d_call: TRBD2; cdr3_aa: CASSERLAGAYEQYF; cdr3_nt: TGCGCCAGCAGCGAGAGACTAGCGGGAGCCTACGAGCAGTACTTC
j_call: TRBJ2-1; v_call: TRBV4-1; clone_size: .; d_call: TRBD2; cdr3_aa: CASSHRLAGINNEQFF; cdr3_nt: TGCGCCAGCAGCCACAGACTAGCGGGAATAAACAATGAGCAGTTCTTC
j_call: TRBJ2-1; v_call: TRBV28; clone_size: few; d_call: .; cdr3_aa: CASSFAVIPRFF; cdr3_nt: TGTGCCAGCAGTTTTGCGGTGATCCCTAGGTTCTTC
j_call: TRBJ2-3; v_call: TRBV5-1; clone_size: .; d_call: TRBD1; cdr3_aa: CASSSGTGLQRQYF; cdr3_nt: TGCGCCAGCAGCTCCGGGACAGGGCTCCAGAGGCAGTATTTT
j_call: TRBJ2-7; v_call: TRBV5-5; clone_size: .; d_call: TRBD2; cdr3_aa: CASSLVGGRYEQYF; cdr3_nt: TGTGCCAGCAGCTTGGTCGGGGGGAGATACGAGCAGTACTTC
j_call: TRBJ1-2; v_call: TRBV6-6; clone_size: .; d_call: TRBD1; cdr3_aa: CASSITRDRGQGYTF; cdr3_nt: TGTGCCAGCAGTATTACTCGGGACAGGGGGCAGGGCTACACCTTC
j_call: TRBJ1-5; v_call: TRBV5-5; clone_size: .; d_call: TRBD1; cdr3_aa: CASSHTGDSNQPQHF; cdr3_nt: TGTGCCAGCAGCCATACAGGGGATAGCAATCAGCCCCAGCATTTT